This T cell receptor beta chain comes out of a study of blood T cell repertoires in COVID-19. At the level of the study: Collection of acute and convalescent COVID-19 samples took place in the United States, Italy and Spain. Sources were T cells, B-cell-depleted T cells, or PBMCs; the material itself was cDNA or gDNA.

The repertoire was sequenced with immunoSEQ multiplex PCR; TCRdb's copy has only in-frame clones and lacks some. This sample has 90,000 to 130,000 clones; over 80% occur once, and the top ten carry 0.83%. This CDR3 is 16 amino acids long. Germline V gene data show CDR1 as SGDLS and CDR2 as YYNGEE. V was pared by 0 bases and J by 3 bases, with 5 bases of the junction left unmatched. The origin of this receptor is a woman in her 70s with acute or convalescent COVID-19. Sequencing was performed on peripheral blood. The chain couples TRBV9 to TRBJ2-3, with TRBD2 matching 9 bases. CDR3 nucleotides: TGTGCCAGCAGCGTAGAGGCGGGGGGGCCGACAGATACGCAGTATTTT. It translates to CASSVEAGGPTDTQYF.